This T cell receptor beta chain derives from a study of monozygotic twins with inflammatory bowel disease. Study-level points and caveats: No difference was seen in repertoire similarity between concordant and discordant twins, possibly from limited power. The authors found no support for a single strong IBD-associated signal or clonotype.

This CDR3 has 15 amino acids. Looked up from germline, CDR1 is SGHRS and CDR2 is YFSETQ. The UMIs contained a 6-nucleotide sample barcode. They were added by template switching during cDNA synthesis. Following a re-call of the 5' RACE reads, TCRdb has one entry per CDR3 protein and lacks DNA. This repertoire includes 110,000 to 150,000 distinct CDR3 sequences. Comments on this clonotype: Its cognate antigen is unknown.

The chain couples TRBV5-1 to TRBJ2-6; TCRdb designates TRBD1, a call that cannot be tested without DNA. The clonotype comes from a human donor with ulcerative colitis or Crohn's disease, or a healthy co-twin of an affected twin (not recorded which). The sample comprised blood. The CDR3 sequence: CASSTARSGANVLTF.